This entry lists 31 T cell receptor beta chains sequenced from one sample in a study of vaccination effects on CD4 cells after COVID-19. Assay: immunoSEQ multiplex PCR; the TCRdb copy retains only in-frame clones and omits some. Of about 38,000 clones in the sample, more than 60% were seen once. Their specific antigens are unknown. Viral peptide pools were used in the ViraFEST assay to expand antigen-specific CD4+ T cells, and sequencing came afterward. Culture proceeded for approximately 10 days, and CD4+ T cells were then isolated. Vaccinated recipients, who were negative for nucleocapsid antibodies, had no history of SARS-CoV-2 infection. The sample consisted of CD4+ T cells from PBMCs cultured with SARS-CoV-2 spike peptides, taken before COVID-19 vaccination. The receptors derive from a human donor who received a COVID-19 vaccine.

This clone was detected only a few times. The V and J genes are TRBV29-1 and TRBJ1-1; perhaps TRBD1 as D (6 bases). Deletions cut 4 bases from V and 4 bases from J, with 13 bases between. Germline V lookup: CDR1 SQVTM, CDR2 ANQGSEA. This CDR3 is 13 amino acids long. The CDR3 coding sequence is TGCAGCGTTGCACAGGGCCGGGGCACTGAAGCTTTCTTT. It specifies CSVAQGRGTEAFF.

The chain is built from TRBV5-1 and TRBJ1-3, with 9 bases that match TRBD1. The CDR3 loop spans 16 amino acids. The germline V gene has CDR1 SGHRS and CDR2 YFSETQ. Trimming took 7 bases from V and 0 from J; bases not matched to a gene: 8. The CDR3 nucleotides are TGCGCCAGCTCCCGGGACAGGGCCACCTCTGGAAACACCATATATTTT. The encoded protein is CASSRDRATSGNTIYF.

This clone occurred once. This rearrangement joins TRBV27 to TRBJ2-5, with 9 bases that match TRBD1. The ends lost 4 bases at V and 4 bases at J; junction bases unmatched: 4. Per germline, CDR1 MNHEY and CDR2 SMNVEV (reference sequence). CDR3 length: 14 amino acids. The CDR3 loop reads CASSSRTGAETQYF. The CDR3, as DNA: TGTGCCAGCAGTTCCCGGACAGGGGCAGAGACCCAGTACTTC.

The chain carries TRBV14 and TRBJ2-5; D remains ambiguous. Trimming pared 3 bases from V and 1 base from J, leaving 18 bases between. This CDR3 has 17 residues. Per germline, CDR1 SGHDN and CDR2 FVKESK. CDR3 coding DNA: TGTGCCAGCAGCCAGACCGCGCAGAGCCTAATCCAAGAGACCCAGTACTTC. Amino acid sequence: CASSQTAQSLIQETQYF.

The rearrangement joins TRBV19 to TRBJ2-1; weak D call: TRBD1 (6 bases). The germline CDR1 and CDR2 sequences are LNHDA and SQIVND (reference sequence). The CDR3 runs 19 residues. Trimming removed 3 bases from V and 0 bases from J, with 21 bases in between. This chain's CDR3 is CASSISTGGVLSSYNEQFF. In nucleotides, the CDR3 is TGTGCCAGTAGTATTTCGACAGGAGGCGTCCTCAGCTCCTACAATGAGCAGTTCTTC.

The J gene is TRBJ1-1, the V gene TRBV3-1 (or the pseudogene TRBV3-2), with no clear D. Trimming stripped 4 bases from V and 5 bases from J, with 5 bases between. The CDR3 contains 11 residues. Germline-derived CDR1 and CDR2 are LGHDT and YNNKEL (reference sequence). CDR3 residues: CASSLTTEAFF. CDR3 nucleotide sequence: TGTGCCAGCAGCCTGACAACTGAAGCTTTCTTT.

In its sample, this clone was seen a few times. V is TRBV6-5 and J is TRBJ1-1, with TRBD1 as a possible D gene (5 bases). The germline V gene has CDR1 MNHEY and CDR2 SVGAGI. V lost 6 bases and J 7 bases, leaving 15 bases between the germline ends. The CDR3 length is 13 residues. The CDR3 is CASSPPGALEAFF. As DNA, the CDR3 is TGTGCCAGCAGCCCACCTGGGGCACTTGAAGCTTTCTTT.

This clone was picked up a small number of times. V is TRBV12-1 and J is TRBJ2-1; the D segment call TRBD2 is taken from the table without a DNA check. TRBV12-1 is a documented pseudogene. The CDR3 is 14 residues long. The CDR3 DNA sequence: TGTGCCAGCAGCAGCCTAGGTATCACGAGAGAGCAGTTCTTC. Protein sequence: CASSSLGITREQFF.

This clone was detected only a few times. An end of the junction differs from the germline gene, which may be a read error. The V and J genes are TRBV5-1 and TRBJ1-2; 7 nucleotides line up with TRBD1. Germline V CDR1 and CDR2: SGHRS, YFSETQ. CDR3 length equals 13 residues. The CDR3 loop reads CASSLENRGLSFF. The CDR3 bases are TGCGCCAGCAGCTTGGAGAACAGGGGCCTTTCCTTCTTC.

The chain links TRBV6-5 to TRBJ1-1, with D unresolved. Germline CDR1 is MNHEY and CDR2 is SVGAGI. The V gene lost 0 bases and the J gene lost 1 base, with 9 bases spanning the gap. The CDR3 extends over 15 amino acids. This CDR3 reads CASSYSPIGNTEAFF. The CDR3 DNA sequence: TGTGCCAGCAGTTACTCGCCGATAGGGAACACTGAAGCTTTCTTT.

Only a few counts were recorded for this clone. The V and J genes are TRBV7-9 and TRBJ1-2; perhaps TRBD1 as D (5 bases). Deletions cut 2 bases from V and 8 bases from J, with 18 bases between. Germline V gene sequence: CDR1 SEHNR, CDR2 FQNEAQ (reference sequence). The CDR3 is 15 amino acids. The CDR3: CASSLSSGKTGGYTF. CDR3 DNA: TGTGCCAGCAGCTTATCATCAGGGAAGACTGGAGGCTACACCTTC.

The chain employs TRBV7-6 and TRBJ2-5; no definite D call. CDR3 size: 13 residues. Germline values: CDR1 SGHVS, CDR2 FNYEAQ. Trimming stripped 1 base from V and 5 bases from J, with 8 bases between. CDR3 loop: CASSLGGFETQYF. For the CDR3, the DNA is TGTGCCAGCAGCTTAGGCGGATTCGAGACCCAGTACTTC.

The chain uses TRBV6-6 and TRBJ2-7, with D possibly matching TRBD1 (6 bases). The V gene's germline CDR1 is MNHNY and CDR2 SVGAGI (reference sequence). The CDR3 length is 13 residues. V was cut by 2 bases and J by 3 bases, with 8 bases left in between. CDR3 nucleotides: TGTGCCAGCAGTTACGTACAGGGCTACGAGCAGTACTTC. Translating gives CASSYVQGYEQYF.

Only one count was recorded for this clone. The chain couples TRBV30 to TRBJ1-5; D is perhaps TRBD1 (6 bases). The V gene's germline CDR1 is GTSNPN and CDR2 SVGIG (reference sequence). The CDR3 is 13 residues long. V was pared by 0 bases and J by 7 bases, with 10 bases between. Written as DNA, the CDR3 is TGTGCCTGGAGTGTACTGGGACACCAGCCCCAGCATTTT. This sequence encodes CAWSVLGHQPQHF.

J is TRBJ1-1 and V is TRBV28, with no clear D. Trimming shortened V by 6 bases and J by 6 bases, and 14 bases separated the two germline ends. The CDR3 is made up of 13 amino acids. Germline CDR1 MDHEN, CDR2 SYDVKM. CDR3 in amino acids: CASSRHWSSEAFF. CDR3 bases: TGTGCCAGCAGCAGACATTGGAGTTCTGAAGCTTTCTTT.

This chain connects TRBV11-2 to TRBJ2-1; D not resolved. The germline V and J ends were trimmed by 3 bases and 9 bases, with 6 bases remaining between them. CDR1 and CDR2 (germline): SGHAT, FQNNGV. The CDR3 is made up of 11 amino acids. CDR3 sequence reads: CASSLRSEQFF. In DNA, the CDR3 is TGTGCCAGCAGCTTGAGGAGTGAGCAGTTCTTC.

The chain employs TRBV12-3 or TRBV12-4 and TRBJ1-5, with 8 bases lining up with TRBD1. This CDR3 is built from 13 residues. The junction had 6 bases not matched to a gene; V was cut back by 8 bases and J by 6 bases. CDR3 amino acids: CASGRQGIQPQHF. Here the CDR3 DNA reads TGTGCCAGCGGACGACAGGGGATTCAGCCCCAGCATTTT.

The chain employs TRBV5-8 and TRBJ2-3; no reliable D call. This CDR3 contains 14 residues. Between the trimmed V and J ends, which lost 5 bases and 1 base, there was a span of 11 bases. CDR1 and CDR2 from the germline V gene are SGHTS and YDEGEE. In DNA, the CDR3 is TGTGCCAGCAGTAAATCCCCGGGCACAGATACGCAGTATTTT. Its protein is CASSKSPGTDTQYF.

The CDR3 DNA follows: TGTGCCAGCAGTTTAGCTTATGGCTACACCTTC. Protein product: CASSLAYGYTF. V and J are TRBV12-3 or TRBV12-4 and TRBJ1-2; no clear D gene. The CDR3 is made up of 11 amino acids. Trimming shortened V by 0 bases and J by 5 bases, and 1 base separated the two germline ends.

This clone was seen more than once but under ten times. CDR3 bases: TGTGCCAGCTCACCACCAACTAGCGGGGGCGGCAATGAGCAGTTCTTC. Amino acid sequence: CASSPPTSGGGNEQFF. This chain connects TRBV18 to TRBJ2-1, with 11 bases aligning to TRBD2. The V gene's germline CDR1 is KGHSH and CDR2 LQKENI. Unmatched junction bases numbered 4, after V lost 0 bases and J lost 6 bases. The CDR3 runs to 16 residues. Using reference TRBV18 and TRBJ2-1 for the parts outside the CDR3, the full variable domain is NAGVMQNPRHLVRRRGQEARLRCSPMKGHSHVYWYRQLPEEGLKFMVYLQKENIIDESGMPKERFSAEFPKEGPSILRIQQVVRGDSAAYFCASSPPTSGGGNEQFFGPGTRLTVL.

The rearrangement links TRBV29-1 to TRBJ1-4; 10 nucleotides line up with TRBD1. The CDR3 is 15 residues long. Germline V gives CDR1 SQVTM, CDR2 ANQGSEA. V was clipped by 6 bases and J by 4 bases; unmatched bases: 8. For the CDR3, the DNA is TGCAGCGTAGCCTCCGGGACAGGGGATAATGAAAAACTGTTTTTT. Translated: CSVASGTGDNEKLFF.

This chain joins TRBV7-8 and TRBJ2-7, with D unclear. This CDR3 contains 13 residues. Germline CDR1 and CDR2: SGHVS and FQNEAQ. Trimming took 3 bases from V and 0 from J, leaving 6 bases between them. The CDR3 region has the DNA TGTGCCAGCAGCTTCAAGAGCTCCTACGAGCAGTACTTC. Amino acid sequence: CASSFKSSYEQYF. The full variable domain, with the rest looked up from reference TRBV7-8 and TRBJ2-7, is GAGVSQSPRYKVAKRGQDVALRCDPISGHVSLFWYQQALGQGPEFLTYFQNEAQLDKSGLPSDRFFAERPEGSVSTLKIQRTQQEDSAVYLCASSFKSSYEQYFGPGTRLTVT.

This chain connects TRBV14 to TRBJ2-1, with D perhaps TRBD1 (6 bases). This CDR3 region has 12 residues. The V gene's germline CDR1 is SGHDN and CDR2 FVKESK. The ends were cut back, 1 base at V and 9 bases at J, with 7 bases in the middle. The CDR3 spells CASSQAGAEQFF. The CDR3 coding sequence is TGTGCCAGCAGCCAAGCAGGGGCTGAGCAGTTCTTC.

The chain combines TRBV7-9 with TRBJ1-2, with TRBD1 as a possible D gene (5 bases). This CDR3 is built from 16 residues. From germline, CDR1 is SEHNR and CDR2 FQNEAQ (reference sequence). Deletions cut 8 bases from V and 2 bases from J, with 21 bases between. The chain's CDR3 is CASGQHRDSGNYGYTF. CDR3 sequence (DNA): TGTGCCAGCGGACAACATCGGGACTCCGGGAACTATGGCTACACCTTC.

The chain is built from TRBV18 and TRBJ1-3; 9 nucleotides align to TRBD1. Trimming cost V 5 bases and J 5 bases; bases outside gene matches: 10. This CDR3 spans 16 amino acids. CDR1 is KGHSH and CDR2 is LQKENI in the germline V gene. The CDR3 reads CASSSYRDRARNTIYF. CDR3 DNA: TGTGCCAGCTCATCCTACCGGGACAGGGCCCGAAACACCATATATTTT.

The chain joins TRBV7-8 to TRBJ2-3; D unclear. CDR3 size: 14 residues. V shed 8 bases and J shed 5 bases, with 17 bases lying between them. The V gene's germline CDR1 is SGHVS and CDR2 FQNEAQ. The CDR3 sequence: CASGVAPGGDTQYF. In DNA, the CDR3 is TGTGCCAGCGGAGTCGCGCCTGGCGGAGATACGCAGTATTTT.

The CDR3 protein is CATSPSDRADYGYTF. In DNA, the CDR3 is TGTGCCACCAGTCCCTCGGACCGGGCCGACTATGGCTACACCTTC. The chain couples TRBV24-1 to TRBJ1-2; the D is unclear. CDR1 is KGHDR, CDR2 SFDVKD, per germline. The CDR3 is 15 amino acids. V was cut by 6 bases and J by 3 bases, with 16 bases left in between.

The chain recombines TRBV5-1 with TRBJ1-1, with D unclear. Germline CDR1 reads SGHRS; CDR2 reads YFSETQ. Trimming removed 4 bases from V and 1 base from J, with 11 bases in between. CDR3 length: 14 amino acids. The CDR3 protein is CASSRDPPNTEAFF. DNA of the CDR3: TGCGCCAGCAGCCGTGACCCTCCGAACACTGAAGCTTTCTTT.

The chain joins TRBV5-4 to TRBJ2-1; 7 nucleotides agree with TRBD1. Trimming at V came to 5 bases and at J to 7 bases, leaving 3 bases not matched to a gene. The CDR3 covers 12 residues. The germline V gene encodes CDR1 SGHNT and CDR2 YYREEE (reference sequence). CDR3 nucleotides: TGTGCCAGCAGGGCAGGGGGAAATGAGCAGTTCTTC. It codes for CASRAGGNEQFF. Together with reference TRBV5-4 and TRBJ2-1, the CDR3 gives the full variable domain: ETGVTQSPTHLIKTRGQQVTLRCSSQSGHNTVSWYQQALGQGPQFIFQYYREEENGRGNFPPRFSGLQFPNYSSELNVNALELDDSALYLCASRAGGNEQFFGPGTRLTVL.

The chain combines TRBV19 with TRBJ2-2; D uncertain. The V gene's germline CDR1 is LNHDA and CDR2 SQIVND (reference sequence). Trimming pared 5 bases from V and 6 bases from J, leaving 10 bases between. The CDR3 has 13 residues. CDR3 region: CASSGRLSGELFF. The CDR3 bases are TGTGCCAGTAGTGGCAGGCTTTCCGGGGAGCTGTTTTTT.

The chain employs TRBV5-1 and TRBJ2-5; D ambiguous. CDR1 is SGHRS, CDR2 YFSETQ, per germline. This CDR3 is 14 amino acids long. V lost 4 bases and J 2 bases, leaving 12 bases between the germline ends. This CDR3 reads CASSPIRVQETQYF. CDR3 nucleotides: TGCGCCAGCAGCCCCATACGAGTTCAAGAGACCCAGTACTTC.